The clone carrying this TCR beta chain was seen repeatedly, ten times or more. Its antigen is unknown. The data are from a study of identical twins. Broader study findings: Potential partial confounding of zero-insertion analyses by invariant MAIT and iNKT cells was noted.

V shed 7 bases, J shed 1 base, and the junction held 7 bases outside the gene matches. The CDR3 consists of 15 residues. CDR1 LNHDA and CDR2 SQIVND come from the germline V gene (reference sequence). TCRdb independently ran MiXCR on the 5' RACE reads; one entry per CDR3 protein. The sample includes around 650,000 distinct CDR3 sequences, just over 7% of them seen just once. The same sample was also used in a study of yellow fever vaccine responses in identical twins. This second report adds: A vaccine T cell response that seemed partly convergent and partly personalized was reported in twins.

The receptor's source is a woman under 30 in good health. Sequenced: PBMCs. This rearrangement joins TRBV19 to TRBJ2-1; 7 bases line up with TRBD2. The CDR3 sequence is CASTGKGLSYNEQFF. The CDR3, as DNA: TGTGCCAGTACCGGCAAGGGACTATCCTACAATGAGCAGTTCTTC.